The 8 T cell receptor beta chains in this list originate from one sample, sequenced in a study of blood T cell repertoires in COVID-19 (dated by TCRdb to the early 2020s). The method behind the library was the immunoSEQ multiplex PCR assay. Drawn from immuneACCESS, this table holds only the in-frame rearrangements with V and J called that TCRdb kept. Clones are partly lost; checked studies trace under half to an unresolved V gene and leave the rest unexplained. The sample table contains some 250,000 clones; only one count was recorded for 65% to 90% of them. Approximately 2% of the sample is held by the ten biggest clonotypes. The sample was peripheral blood. The receptors originated from a man aged 30-40 years with active or convalescent COVID-19.

The CDR3 DNA sequence: TGCAGCGTCGCCGGGACAGAGTACCAAGAGACCCAGTACTTC. This sequence encodes CSVAGTEYQETQYF. The J gene is TRBJ2-5, the V gene TRBV29-1; the match to TRBD1 covers 7 bases. This CDR3 is 14 amino acids long. Trimming removed 6 bases from V and 0 bases from J; junction bases left unmatched: 7. From germline, CDR1 is SQVTM and CDR2 ANQGSEA.

This clone was observed once. V gene TRBV4-3 combines with J gene TRBJ2-2; 7 bases align to TRBD2. Trimming cost V 0 bases and J 6 bases; bases outside gene matches: 10. CDR1 is LGHNA, CDR2 YSLEER, per germline. This CDR3 spans 17 amino acids. CDR3 region: CASSQDREGPTSGELFF. CDR3 sequence (DNA): TGCGCCAGCAGCCAAGATAGGGAGGGGCCCACCTCCGGGGAGCTGTTTTTT.

About this clone itself: The sample has other DNA sequences that encode this CDR3 too. The chain recombines TRBV7-8 with TRBJ1-4; D is uncertain. Germline V gene sequence: CDR1 SGHVS, CDR2 FQNEAQ. V lost 1 base and J lost 8, with 8 bases in between. The CDR3 runs to 13 residues. The CDR3 loop is CASSLGGGEKLFF. For the CDR3, the DNA is TGTGCCAGCAGCTTAGGTGGAGGGGAAAAACTGTTTTTT.

The genes are TRBV29-1 and TRBJ2-1; D is possibly TRBD1 (5 bases). Per the germline V gene, CDR1 is SQVTM and CDR2 is ANQGSEA. V shed 3 bases and J shed 9 bases, with 12 bases lying between them. The CDR3 spans 12 residues. CDR3 in amino acids: CSVDPRATEQFF. For the CDR3, the DNA is TGCAGCGTTGACCCCAGGGCCACTGAGCAGTTCTTC.

J is TRBJ2-5 and V is TRBV2; TRBD2 matches at 8 bases. After removal of 3 bases from V and 4 bases from J, the junction contained 7 bases not matched to a gene. Germline CDR1 reads SNHLY; CDR2 reads FYNNEI. The CDR3 loop spans 15 amino acids. CDR3 in amino acids: CASSDLAGGGETQYF. The DNA of the CDR3 is TGTGCCAGCAGTGATCTTGCGGGGGGAGGAGAGACCCAGTACTTC.

This clone occurred a few times. This chain uses TRBV18 with TRBJ1-6; tentative D call: TRBD1 (5 bases). Germline V CDR1 and CDR2: KGHSH, LQKENI. V was pared by 2 bases and J by 0 bases, with 20 bases between. The CDR3 contains 20 residues. The CDR3 sequence: CASSPYGPGGKSSYNSPLHF. As DNA, the CDR3 is TGTGCCAGCTCACCATACGGCCCGGGGGGAAAGAGCTCCTATAATTCACCCCTCCACTTT.

J is TRBJ2-5 and V is TRBV29-1; TRBD2 might be the D (7 bases). Between the trimmed V and J ends, which lost 1 base and 9 bases, there was a span of 12 bases. Germline lookup yields CDR1 SQVTM and CDR2 ANQGSEA. The CDR3 sequence is 12 residues long. The chain's CDR3 is CSVEVGGAAQYF. CDR3 bases: TGCAGCGTTGAAGTTGGGGGGGCCGCCCAGTACTTC.

V and J are TRBV7-2 and TRBJ1-2, with D perhaps TRBD1 (5 bases). CDR1 and CDR2 (germline): SGHTA, FQGNSA. The V end was cut by 2 bases, the J end by 5 bases, with 12 bases between. The CDR3 loop spans 14 amino acids. CDR3 sequence: CASSLSLKGYGYTF. Here the CDR3 DNA reads TGTGCCAGCAGCTTATCCCTCAAGGGGTATGGCTACACCTTC.